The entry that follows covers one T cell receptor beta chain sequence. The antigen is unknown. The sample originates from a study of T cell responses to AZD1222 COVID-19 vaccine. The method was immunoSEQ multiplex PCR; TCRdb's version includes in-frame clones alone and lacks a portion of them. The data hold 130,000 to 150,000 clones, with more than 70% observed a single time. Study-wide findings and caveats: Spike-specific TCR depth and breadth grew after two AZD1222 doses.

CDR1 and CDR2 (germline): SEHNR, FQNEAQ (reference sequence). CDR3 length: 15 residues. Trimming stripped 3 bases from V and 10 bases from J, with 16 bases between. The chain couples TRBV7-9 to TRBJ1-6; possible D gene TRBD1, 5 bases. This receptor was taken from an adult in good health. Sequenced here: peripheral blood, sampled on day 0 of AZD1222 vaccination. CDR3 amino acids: CASSFTGEAGSPLHF. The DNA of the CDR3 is TGTGCCAGCAGCTTTACGGGGGAGGCAGGGTCACCCCTCCACTTT.